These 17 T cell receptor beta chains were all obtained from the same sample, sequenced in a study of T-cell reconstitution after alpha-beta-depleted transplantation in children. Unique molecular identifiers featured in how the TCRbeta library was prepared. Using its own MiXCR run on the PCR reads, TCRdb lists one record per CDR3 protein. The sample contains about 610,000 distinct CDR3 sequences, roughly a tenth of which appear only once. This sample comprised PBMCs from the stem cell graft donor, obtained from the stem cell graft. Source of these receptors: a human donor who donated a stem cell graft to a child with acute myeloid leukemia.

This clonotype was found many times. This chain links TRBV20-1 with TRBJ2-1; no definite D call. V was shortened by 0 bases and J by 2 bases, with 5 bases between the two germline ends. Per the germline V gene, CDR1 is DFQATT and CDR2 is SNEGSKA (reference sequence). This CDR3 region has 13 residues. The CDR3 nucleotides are TGCAGTGCTAGAGATCGGGCCTACAATGAGCAGTTCTTC. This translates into CSARDRAYNEQFF.

CDR3 in DNA: TGCAGTGCTAGTTCGGACAGGGATGGAGAGCAGTTCTTC. It encodes CSASSDRDGEQFF. This rearrangement joins TRBV20-1 to TRBJ2-1; 8 bases agree with TRBD1. This CDR3 comprises 13 residues. Losses at the gene ends were 3 bases for V and 10 bases for J; bases not matched to a gene: 8. Germline CDR1 DFQATT, CDR2 SNEGSKA (reference sequence).

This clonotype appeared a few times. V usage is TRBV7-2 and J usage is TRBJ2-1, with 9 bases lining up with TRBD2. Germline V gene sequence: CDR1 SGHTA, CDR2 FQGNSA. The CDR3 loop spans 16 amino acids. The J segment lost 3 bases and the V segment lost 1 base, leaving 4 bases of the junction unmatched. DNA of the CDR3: TGTGCCAGCAGCTTAGGAGCGGGAGGCTTCTACAATGAGCAGTTCTTC. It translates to CASSLGAGGFYNEQFF.

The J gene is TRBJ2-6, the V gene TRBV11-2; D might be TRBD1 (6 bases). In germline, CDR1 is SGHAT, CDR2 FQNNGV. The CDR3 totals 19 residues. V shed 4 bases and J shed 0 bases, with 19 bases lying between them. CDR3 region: CASSSRTATPSSGANVLTF. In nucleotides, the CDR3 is TGTGCCAGCAGCTCACGGACAGCAACCCCCTCCTCTGGGGCCAACGTCCTGACTTTC.

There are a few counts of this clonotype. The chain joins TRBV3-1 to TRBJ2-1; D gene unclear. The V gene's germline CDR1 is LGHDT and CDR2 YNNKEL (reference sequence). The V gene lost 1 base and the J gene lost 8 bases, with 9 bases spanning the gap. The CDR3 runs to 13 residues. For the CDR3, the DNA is TGTGCCAGCAGCCAAGGAGCCGTCCATGAGCAGTTCTTC. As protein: CASSQGAVHEQFF.

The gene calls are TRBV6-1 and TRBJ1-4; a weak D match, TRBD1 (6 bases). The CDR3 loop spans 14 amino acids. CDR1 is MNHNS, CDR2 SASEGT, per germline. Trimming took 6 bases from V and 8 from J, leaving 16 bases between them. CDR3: CASSNPQRGEKLFF. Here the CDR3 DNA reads TGTGCCAGCAGCAACCCCCAAAGGGGGGAAAAACTGTTTTTT.

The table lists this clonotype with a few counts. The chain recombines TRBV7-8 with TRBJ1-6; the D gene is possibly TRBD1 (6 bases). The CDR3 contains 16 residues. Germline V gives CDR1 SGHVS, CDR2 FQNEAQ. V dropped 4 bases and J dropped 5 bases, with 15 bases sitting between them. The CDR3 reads CASSSTRKGDNSPLHF. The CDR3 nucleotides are TGTGCCAGCAGCTCCACTCGGAAGGGGGATAATTCACCCCTCCACTTT.

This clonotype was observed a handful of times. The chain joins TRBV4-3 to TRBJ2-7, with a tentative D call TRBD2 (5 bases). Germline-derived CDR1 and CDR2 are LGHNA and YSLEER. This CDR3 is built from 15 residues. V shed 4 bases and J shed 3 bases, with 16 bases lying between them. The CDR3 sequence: CASSRTMGRGYEQYF. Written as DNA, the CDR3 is TGCGCCAGCAGCCGAACGATGGGGAGAGGCTACGAGCAGTACTTC.

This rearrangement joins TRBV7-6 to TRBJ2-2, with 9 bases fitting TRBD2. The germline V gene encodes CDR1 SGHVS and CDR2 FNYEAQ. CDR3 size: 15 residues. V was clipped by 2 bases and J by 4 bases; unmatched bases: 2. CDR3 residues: CASSLSSGSTGELFF. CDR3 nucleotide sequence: TGTGCCAGCAGCTTAAGTAGCGGGAGCACCGGGGAGCTGTTTTTT.

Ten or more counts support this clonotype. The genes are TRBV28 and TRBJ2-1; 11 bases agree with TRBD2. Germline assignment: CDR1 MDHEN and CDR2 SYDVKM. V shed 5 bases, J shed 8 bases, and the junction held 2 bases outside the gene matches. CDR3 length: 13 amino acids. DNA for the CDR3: TGTGCCAGCAGTGATAGCGGGAGGGATGAGCAGTTCTTC. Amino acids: CASSDSGRDEQFF.

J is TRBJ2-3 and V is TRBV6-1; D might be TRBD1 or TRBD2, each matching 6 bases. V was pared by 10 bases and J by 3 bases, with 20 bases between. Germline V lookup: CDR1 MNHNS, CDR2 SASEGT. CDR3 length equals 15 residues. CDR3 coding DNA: TGTGCCATAGATGGTCTGGACAGCGGGACAGATACGCAGTATTTT. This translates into CAIDGLDSGTDTQYF.

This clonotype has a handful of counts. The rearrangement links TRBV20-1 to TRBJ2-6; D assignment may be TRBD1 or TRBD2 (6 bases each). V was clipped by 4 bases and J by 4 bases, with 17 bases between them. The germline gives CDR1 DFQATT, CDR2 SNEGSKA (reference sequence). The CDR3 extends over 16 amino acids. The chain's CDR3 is CSATRGVGAGANVLTF. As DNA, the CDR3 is TGCAGTGCTACAAGGGGGGTAGGAGCCGGGGCCAACGTCCTGACTTTC.

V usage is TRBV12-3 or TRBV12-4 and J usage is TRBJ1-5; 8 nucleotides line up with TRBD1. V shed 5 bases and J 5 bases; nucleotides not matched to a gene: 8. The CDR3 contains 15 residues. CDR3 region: CASSPPQGADQPQHF. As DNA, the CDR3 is TGTGCCAGCAGTCCGCCTCAGGGGGCCGATCAGCCCCAGCATTTT.

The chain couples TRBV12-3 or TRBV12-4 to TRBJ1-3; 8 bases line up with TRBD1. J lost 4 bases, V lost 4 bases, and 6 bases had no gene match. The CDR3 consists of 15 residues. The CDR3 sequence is CASSSRQGIGNTIYF. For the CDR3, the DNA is TGTGCCAGCAGTTCCAGACAGGGGATCGGAAACACCATATATTTT.

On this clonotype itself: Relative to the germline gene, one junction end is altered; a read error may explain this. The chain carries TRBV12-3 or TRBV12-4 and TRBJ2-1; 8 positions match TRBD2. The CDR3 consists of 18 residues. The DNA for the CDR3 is TGTGCCATCAGTTTAGCGCTTAGCGGGAAGAGCTCCTACAATGAGCAGTTCTTC. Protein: CAISLALSGKSSYNEQFF.

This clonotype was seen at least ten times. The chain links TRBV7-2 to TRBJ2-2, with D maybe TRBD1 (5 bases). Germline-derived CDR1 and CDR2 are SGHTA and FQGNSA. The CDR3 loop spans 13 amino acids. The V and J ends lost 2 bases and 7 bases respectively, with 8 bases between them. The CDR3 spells CASSLQGYGELFF. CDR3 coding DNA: TGTGCCAGCAGCTTACAGGGTTACGGGGAGCTGTTTTTT.

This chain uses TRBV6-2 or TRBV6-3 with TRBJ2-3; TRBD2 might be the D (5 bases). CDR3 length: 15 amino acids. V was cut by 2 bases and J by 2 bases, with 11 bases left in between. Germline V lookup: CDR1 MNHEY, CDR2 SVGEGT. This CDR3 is CASSYRRATTDTQYF. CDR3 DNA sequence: TGTGCCAGCAGTTACAGGCGGGCCACCACAGATACGCAGTATTTT.